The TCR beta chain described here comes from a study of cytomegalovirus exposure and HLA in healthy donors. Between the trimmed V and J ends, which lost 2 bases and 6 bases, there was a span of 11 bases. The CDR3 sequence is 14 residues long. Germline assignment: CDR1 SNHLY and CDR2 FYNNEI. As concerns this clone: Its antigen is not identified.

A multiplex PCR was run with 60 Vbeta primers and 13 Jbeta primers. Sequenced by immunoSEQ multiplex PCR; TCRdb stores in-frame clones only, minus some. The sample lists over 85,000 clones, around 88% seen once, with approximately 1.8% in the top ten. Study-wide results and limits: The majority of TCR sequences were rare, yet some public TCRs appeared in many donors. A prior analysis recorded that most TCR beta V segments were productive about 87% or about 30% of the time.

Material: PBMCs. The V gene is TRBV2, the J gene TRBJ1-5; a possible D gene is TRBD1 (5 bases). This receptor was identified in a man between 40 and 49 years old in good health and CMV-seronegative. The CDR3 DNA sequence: TGTGCCAGCAGTGAAATCCGCGGGGGTCAGCCCCAGCATTTT. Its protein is CASSEIRGGQPQHF. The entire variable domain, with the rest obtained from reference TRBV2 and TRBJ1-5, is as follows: EPEVTQTPSHQVTQMGQEVILRCVPISNHLYFYWYRQILGQKVEFLVSFYNNEISEKSEIFDDQFSVERPDGSNFTLKIRSTKLEDSAMYFCASSEIRGGQPQHFGDGTRLSIL.